This T cell receptor beta chain was sequenced in a study of shared clonotypes between healthy human individuals. Overall study results and limits: Sharing across four donors was highest in naive CD4 (roughly 5%) and lowest in memory CD8 (approximately 0.4%).

Approximately 30,000 T cell genomes (roughly 0.2 ug DNA) went into each sorted-subset replicate. Measured with immunoSEQ multiplex PCR; TCRdb has only the in-frame clones, and not every one. The table has some 2,100,000 clones, approximately 94% seen once; the top ten hold 0.13%. Comments on this clone: Its antigen is currently unknown.

V was trimmed by 6 bases and J by 2 bases, leaving 14 bases between them. The V gene's germline CDR1 is LNHDA and CDR2 SQIVND (reference sequence). This CDR3 has 15 residues. This chain joins TRBV19 and TRBJ1-3; maybe TRBD1 (6 bases). The source material was naive CD4+ T cells sorted from blood. Subset reported: CD45RA+ positively selected. This clonotype originated in a young man in good health. The CDR3 nucleotides read TGTGCCAGTAGCGCCGGGACAACCACTGGAAACACCATATATTTT. It translates to CASSAGTTTGNTIYF.